Listed here are 27 T cell receptor beta chains from one sample, sequenced in a study of T-cell reconstitution after alpha-beta-depleted transplantation in children. Unique molecular identifiers were incorporated into the prepared TCRbeta library. TCRdb re-called the PCR reads through MiXCR, storing one row per CDR3 protein. The top ten clones hold less than 5% of a sample with about 610,000 distinct CDR3 sequences, roughly a tenth of them seen once. The sample in question was PBMCs from the stem cell graft donor, obtained from the stem cell graft. The source is a human donor who donated a stem cell graft to a child with acute myeloid leukemia.

A few counts support this clonotype. The chain recombines TRBV20-1 with TRBJ2-7; tentatively, D is TRBD1 or TRBD2 (5 bases each). CDR1 and CDR2 from the germline V gene are DFQATT and SNEGSKA (reference sequence). The CDR3 covers 16 residues. V was cut by 3 bases and J by 0 bases, with 18 bases left in between. This CDR3 reads CSASGTGTASSYEQYF. CDR3 DNA sequence: TGCAGTGCTAGCGGGACGGGGACGGCAAGCTCCTACGAGCAGTACTTC.

This chain joins TRBV28 and TRBJ2-5, with a weak D call TRBD1 (6 bases). Trimming removed 5 bases at V and 5 bases at J, with 12 bases between. The CDR3 contains 13 residues. The germline gives CDR1 MDHEN, CDR2 SYDVKM. CDR3: CASSNHREETQYF. As DNA, the CDR3 is TGTGCCAGCAGTAACCACAGGGAGGAGACCCAGTACTTC.

The gene calls are TRBV6-1 and TRBJ2-7; 14 bases align to TRBD2. This CDR3 has 15 residues. The germline V gene encodes CDR1 MNHNS and CDR2 SASEGT. Trimming took 6 bases from V and 6 from J; bases not matched to a gene: 7. The CDR3 region has the DNA TGTGCCAGCAGATCCGGGACTAGCGGGAGACTCGAGCAGTACTTC. Translation gives CASRSGTSGRLEQYF.

V and J are TRBV12-3 or TRBV12-4 and TRBJ1-5; 9 nucleotides match TRBD1. This CDR3 has 16 amino acids. The V and J ends lost 1 base and 4 bases, in that order; junction bases with no gene match: 5. In DNA form, the CDR3 reads TGTGCCAGCAGTTTAGAGGGGACAGGGAGAAATCAGCCCCAGCATTTT. It specifies CASSLEGTGRNQPQHF.

CDR3 bases: TGCAGTGCTAGAGATCTCAGAGGGACTAGCGGGAACGAGCAGTACTTC. It specifies CSARDLRGTSGNEQYF. J is TRBJ2-7 and V is TRBV20-1, with 13 bases fitting TRBD2. Per germline, CDR1 DFQATT and CDR2 SNEGSKA (reference sequence). This CDR3 is built from 16 residues. Trimming took 0 bases from V and 5 from J; bases not matched to a gene: 7.

This clonotype was seen a handful of times. The chain links TRBV20-1 to TRBJ2-2; D is uncertain. This CDR3 is built from 11 residues. CDR1 and CDR2 (germline): DFQATT, SNEGSKA (reference sequence). With 3 bases removed from V and 6 bases from J, the gap between germline ends came to 5 bases. The CDR3 DNA reads TGCAGTGCTAGTCTAGCCGGGGAGCTGTTTTTT. It yields the protein CSASLAGELFF.

As concerns this clonotype: Compared with germline, one end of the junction differs, possibly owing to a read error. The V and J genes are TRBV29-1 and TRBJ2-4, with D possibly called TRBD1 or TRBD2 (5 bases each). The CDR3 is 14 amino acids. CDR1 and CDR2 (germline): SQVTM, ANQGSEA. The CDR3 loop reads CSVTRQSGANLQYF. CDR3 nucleotide sequence: TGCAGCGTCACACGACAGTCCGGGGCAAACCTTCAGTACTTC. Looking up the rest from reference TRBV29-1 and TRBJ2-4 gives the full variable domain: SAVISQKPSRDICQRGTSLTIQCQVDSQVTMMFWYRQQPGQSLTLIATANQGSEATYESGFVIDKFPISRPNLTFSTLTVSNMSPEDSSIYLCSVTRQSGANLQYFGAGTRLSVL.

V gene TRBV2 combines with J gene TRBJ1-4; D ambiguous. Germline CDR1 reads SNHLY; CDR2 reads FYNNEI. With 1 base removed from V and 4 bases from J, the gap between germline ends came to 10 bases. The CDR3 spans 15 residues. CDR3 residues: CASSEGPRNNEKLFF. The CDR3 DNA sequence: TGTGCCAGCAGTGAAGGCCCGAGGAATAATGAAAAACTGTTTTTT.

In this sample, this clonotype is medium-sized. The rearrangement uses TRBV28 and TRBJ2-1; 15 bases line up with TRBD2. Germline V gene lookup returns CDR1 MDHEN and CDR2 SYDVKM. The CDR3 loop spans 20 amino acids. Trimming cost V 3 bases and J 0 bases; bases outside gene matches: 9. Here the CDR3 reads CASSFEVGTSGRSSYNEQFF. The CDR3 nucleotides read TGTGCCAGCAGTTTCGAGGTGGGGACTAGCGGGAGGAGCTCCTACAATGAGCAGTTCTTC.

In this sample, this clonotype turned up many times. The V and J genes are TRBV28 and TRBJ2-1; D unresolved. Germline CDR1 reads MDHEN; CDR2 reads SYDVKM. Between the trimmed V and J ends, which lost 7 bases and 7 bases, there was a span of 20 bases. This CDR3 is 15 amino acids long. DNA of the CDR3: TGTGCCAGCACCCCCAATAAGGGCCATTTGAATGAGCAGTTCTTC. It is translated as CASTPNKGHLNEQFF.

This clonotype was detected a few times. The chain has TRBV5-1 and TRBJ2-1; possible D gene TRBD1, 5 bases. Per germline, CDR1 SGHRS and CDR2 YFSETQ. The CDR3 spans 15 residues. V lost 0 bases to trimming and J lost 6 bases, with 13 bases between them. CDR3 sequence reads: CASSLGMSQGNEQFF. DNA for the CDR3: TGCGCCAGCAGCTTGGGGATGTCCCAGGGCAATGAGCAGTTCTTC.

This chain's CDR3 is CASSSTPTTRRMADTQYF. CDR3 nucleotide sequence: TGTGCCAGCAGCTCTACCCCGACGACTAGAAGGATGGCAGATACGCAGTATTTT. The V and J genes are TRBV11-2 and TRBJ2-3; D is possibly TRBD2 (6 bases). This CDR3 spans 18 amino acids. Germline CDR1 reads SGHAT; CDR2 reads FQNNGV. The V and J ends lost 4 bases and 4 bases respectively, with 24 bases between them.

This clonotype was recorded a few times. The chain carries TRBV2 and TRBJ2-1; 10 positions agree with TRBD2. Looked up from germline, CDR1 is SNHLY and CDR2 is FYNNEI. This CDR3 contains 15 residues. After removal of 10 bases from V and 0 bases from J, the junction contained 6 bases not matched to a gene. The CDR3 sequence: CATRLAGSSYNEQFF. CDR3 bases: TGTGCCACCAGACTAGCGGGTAGCTCCTACAATGAGCAGTTCTTC.

This clonotype was detected a few times. The chain carries TRBV30 and TRBJ2-7; no reliable D call. The CDR3 covers 13 residues. Looked up from germline, CDR1 is GTSNPN and CDR2 is SVGIG (reference sequence). The ends were cut back, 3 bases at V and 7 bases at J, with 16 bases in the middle. CDR3 region: CAWRGGFIGEQYF. CDR3 bases: TGTGCCTGGAGAGGTGGCTTCATCGGAGAGCAGTACTTC.

This clonotype was detected many times. The V and J genes are TRBV20-1 and TRBJ2-7; D call uncertain. The CDR3 contains 15 residues. Trimming cost V 6 bases and J 2 bases, with 20 bases left between them. CDR1 is DFQATT and CDR2 is SNEGSKA in the germline V gene (reference sequence). The DNA for the CDR3 is TGCAGTGCAACTCGGCAGCCGGACGTAACCTACGAGCAGTACTTC. Amino acids: CSATRQPDVTYEQYF.

The chain joins TRBV5-6 to TRBJ1-2; D unresolved. CDR3 length equals 12 residues. Looked up from germline, CDR1 is SGHDT and CDR2 is YYEEEE. Between the trimmed V and J ends, which lost 0 bases and 8 bases, there was a span of 8 bases. For the CDR3, the DNA is TGTGCCAGCAGCTTGGGGACTACAGGCTACACCTTC. As protein: CASSLGTTGYTF.

This clonotype showed up many times. V is TRBV7-3 and J is TRBJ2-3, with D possibly matching TRBD2 (5 bases). Trimming shortened V by 8 bases and J by 0 bases, and 9 bases separated the two germline ends. This CDR3 contains 13 residues. Germline lookup yields CDR1 SGHTA and CDR2 FQGTGA. The CDR3 bases are TGTGCCAGCCGACTATCGAGCACAGATACGCAGTATTTT. This gives the protein CASRLSSTDTQYF.

This clonotype was detected only a few times. V is TRBV5-1 and J is TRBJ2-7; the D is unclear. Germline V gene sequence: CDR1 SGHRS, CDR2 YFSETQ. This CDR3 comprises 16 residues. V shed 0 bases and J shed 0 bases, with 13 bases lying between them. The DNA of the CDR3 is TGCGCCAGCAGCTTGGATCCCGGGCTTAGCTCCTACGAGCAGTACTTC. This translates into CASSLDPGLSSYEQYF.

This clonotype occurred a few times. This chain links TRBV11-2 with TRBJ2-1, with TRBD2 matching over 9 bases. V was pared by 4 bases and J by 5 bases, with 21 bases of the junction left unmatched. CDR1 SGHAT and CDR2 FQNNGV come from the germline V gene. This CDR3 comprises 20 residues. The CDR3 DNA reads as TGTGCCAGCAGCTCTCCGATCGGGGTTACGGTTAGACTAGCGGACAATGAGCAGTTCTTC. Its translation: CASSSPIGVTVRLADNEQFF.

To note about this clonotype: One end of the junction varies from germline; a read error may be responsible. This chain links TRBV6-1 with TRBJ1-1; D is perhaps TRBD1 (6 bases). Germline V CDR1 and CDR2: MNHNS, SASEGT. The CDR3 has 15 residues. This chain's CDR3 is CASREGQTLNTEAFF. CDR3 nucleotides: TGTGCCAGCAGGGAAGGACAGACATTAAACACTGAAGCTTTCTTT.

The chain carries TRBV5-5 and TRBJ1-4; D is perhaps TRBD1 (6 bases). The CDR3 loop spans 15 amino acids. Germline values: CDR1 SGHKS, CDR2 YYEKEE (reference sequence). V was trimmed by 1 base and J by 4 bases, leaving 11 bases between them. The CDR3 nucleotides read TGTGCCAGCAGCTTGTCCGGGGGGCGTAATGAAAAACTGTTTTTT. Encoded protein: CASSLSGGRNEKLFF.

This clonotype was detected a few times. The chain uses TRBV12-3 or TRBV12-4 and TRBJ2-5; TRBD2 matches at 14 bases. V was pared by 8 bases and J by 5 bases, with 13 bases of the junction left unmatched. The CDR3 contains 17 residues. CDR3 protein: CASCPLSGLAGGETQYF. DNA of the CDR3: TGTGCCAGCTGCCCCCTCTCTGGACTAGCGGGAGGTGAGACCCAGTACTTC.

This clonotype came up a few times. The chain uses TRBV29-1 and TRBJ1-5; D possibly corresponds to TRBD1 (6 bases). In germline, CDR1 is SQVTM, CDR2 ANQGSEA. This CDR3 is 15 amino acids long. V was shortened by 7 bases and J by 4 bases, with 20 bases between the two germline ends. The CDR3 sequence: CSAREGGLSNQPQHF. The CDR3 DNA is TGCAGCGCGAGAGAGGGGGGCCTCTCAAATCAGCCCCAGCATTTT.

This rearrangement joins TRBV7-2 to TRBJ2-5; D gene unclear. Per germline, CDR1 SGHTA and CDR2 FQGNSA. This CDR3 contains 13 residues. Trimming cost V 4 bases and J 1 base, with 7 bases left between them. As DNA, the CDR3 is TGTGCCAGCAGCTCGGCCGCCCAAGAGACCCAGTACTTC. As protein: CASSSAAQETQYF.

The V call is TRBV20-1, the J call TRBJ1-1; no clear D gene. The CDR3 totals 11 residues. Per the germline V gene, CDR1 is DFQATT and CDR2 is SNEGSKA (reference sequence). The V end lost 6 bases, the J end lost 4 bases, and 9 bases lay between the germline ends. The CDR3 region is CSATKGTEAFF. In nucleotides, the CDR3 is TGCAGTGCCACAAAGGGCACTGAAGCTTTCTTT.

The rearrangement uses TRBV28 and TRBJ2-5; no definite D call. The V and J ends lost 4 bases and 1 base respectively, with 7 bases between them. The CDR3 spans 13 residues. CDR1 is MDHEN, CDR2 SYDVKM, per germline. The CDR3 nucleotides are TGTGCCAGCAGTTCGGACCCCCAAGAGACCCAGTACTTC. This gives the protein CASSSDPQETQYF.

V is TRBV29-1 and J is TRBJ2-2; TRBD2 matches at 9 bases. The CDR3 is made up of 14 amino acids. CDR1 is SQVTM and CDR2 is ANQGSEA in the germline V gene. V gave up 5 bases and J gave up 5 bases; unmatched junction bases: 6. CDR3 protein: CSVNLAGVTGELFF. In DNA, the CDR3 is TGCAGCGTTAATTTAGCGGGAGTTACCGGGGAGCTGTTTTTT.